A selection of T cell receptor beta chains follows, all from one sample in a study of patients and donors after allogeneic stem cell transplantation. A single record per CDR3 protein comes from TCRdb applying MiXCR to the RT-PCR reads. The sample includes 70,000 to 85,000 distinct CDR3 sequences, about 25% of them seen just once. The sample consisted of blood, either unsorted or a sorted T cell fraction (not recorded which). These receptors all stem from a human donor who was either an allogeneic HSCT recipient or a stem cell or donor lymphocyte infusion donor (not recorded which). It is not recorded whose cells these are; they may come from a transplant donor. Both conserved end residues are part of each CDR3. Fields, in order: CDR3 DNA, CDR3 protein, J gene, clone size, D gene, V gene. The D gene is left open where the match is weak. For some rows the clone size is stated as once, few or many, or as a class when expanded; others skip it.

CDR3 DNA: TGTGCCAGCAGTTTCTACCCGGGACTAGTGAGAGAGACCCAGTACTTC
CDR3 protein: CASSFYPGLVRETQYF
J gene: TRBJ2-5
clone size: NA
D gene: TRBD2
V gene: TRBV28

CDR3 DNA: TGTGCCAGCAGCCAAGAGGACATTTCTAGCGGGAGTAACAATGAGCAGTTCTTC
CDR3 protein: CASSQEDISSGSNNEQFF
J gene: TRBJ2-1
clone size: NA
D gene: TRBD2
V gene: TRBV4-2

CDR3 DNA: TGTGCCAGCTCACTAGTGGTAGCCTGGGGGACAGGAAGCACAGATACGCAGTATTTT
CDR3 protein: CASSLVVAWGTGSTDTQYF
J gene: TRBJ2-3
clone size: few
D gene: TRBD1
V gene: TRBV18

CDR3 DNA: TGTGCCAGCTACTTAGCTAGCACAGATACGCAGTATTTT
CDR3 protein: CASYLASTDTQYF
J gene: TRBJ2-3
clone size: NA
D gene: NA
V gene: TRBV6-1

CDR3 DNA: TGTGCCAGCAGTGACCACACGACCGCTGAAGCTTTCTTT
CDR3 protein: CASSDHTTAEAFF
J gene: TRBJ1-1
clone size: NA
D gene: NA
V gene: TRBV25-1

CDR3 DNA: TGCAGCGTTGTCGGTGATAGTGACAGGAGCTCCTACGAGCAGTACTTC
CDR3 protein: CSVVGDSDRSSYEQYF
J gene: TRBJ2-7
clone size: NA
D gene: NA
V gene: TRBV29-1

CDR3 DNA: TGTGCCAGCAGTCCCTTTGGGTGGTTTGATTCCGTGAACTCTGAAGCTTTCTTT
CDR3 protein: CASSPFGWFDSVNSEAFF
J gene: TRBJ1-1
clone size: few
D gene: NA
V gene: TRBV12-3/TRBV12-4

CDR3 DNA: TGTGCCAGCAGCTTAGCGGGGGCTGGTAATGAAAAACTGTTTTTT
CDR3 protein: CASSLAGAGNEKLFF
J gene: TRBJ1-4
clone size: NA
D gene: NA
V gene: TRBV7-9

CDR3 DNA: TGTGCCACCAGCAGAGGGACTACCCAACTCGAGCAGTACTTC
CDR3 protein: CATSRGTTQLEQYF
J gene: TRBJ2-7
clone size: NA
D gene: NA
V gene: TRBV15

CDR3 DNA: TGCAGTGCTAGAGTAACAGGGGGGAACTATGGCTACACCTTC
CDR3 protein: CSARVTGGNYGYTF
J gene: TRBJ1-2
clone size: NA
D gene: TRBD1
V gene: TRBV20-1

CDR3 DNA: TGCAGTGCTACTAGGCCCCTCTCCTACAATGAGCAGTTCTTC
CDR3 protein: CSATRPLSYNEQFF
J gene: TRBJ2-1
clone size: medium-sized
D gene: NA
V gene: TRBV20-1

CDR3 DNA: TGTGCCAGCTCATCCTTTGAGACCCAGTACTTC
CDR3 protein: CASSSFETQYF
J gene: TRBJ2-5
clone size: NA
D gene: NA
V gene: TRBV9

CDR3 DNA: TGTGCCATCCAGGGAGTCATAAACACCATATATTTT
CDR3 protein: CAIQGVINTIYF
J gene: TRBJ1-3
clone size: NA
D gene: NA
V gene: TRBV10-3

CDR3 DNA: TGTGCCAGCAGTTACTCCGGACACCAATACGAGCAGTACTTC
CDR3 protein: CASSYSGHQYEQYF
J gene: TRBJ2-7
clone size: NA
D gene: NA
V gene: TRBV6-2/TRBV6-3

CDR3 DNA: TGTGCCAGCAGTGTTTGGAGTTCGAACACTGAAGCTTTCTTT
CDR3 protein: CASSVWSSNTEAFF
J gene: TRBJ1-1
clone size: many
D gene: NA
V gene: TRBV6-1

CDR3 DNA: TGCGCCAGCAGCTTGGTTCGAAATTCACCCCTCCACTTT
CDR3 protein: CASSLVRNSPLHF
J gene: TRBJ1-6
clone size: few
D gene: NA
V gene: TRBV5-1

CDR3 DNA: TGTGCCAGCCAGGGCAACATTCAGTACTTC
CDR3 protein: CASQGNIQYF
J gene: TRBJ2-4
clone size: few
D gene: NA
V gene: TRBV2

CDR3 DNA: TGTGCCAGCAGCCCGGCGGGGGGCGTAAATAATTCACCCCTCCACTTT
CDR3 protein: CASSPAGGVNNSPLHF
J gene: TRBJ1-6
clone size: many
D gene: NA
V gene: TRBV7-2

CDR3 DNA: TGTGCCAGCACCAACGGGGGTAGTGGAAACACCATATATTTT
CDR3 protein: CASTNGGSGNTIYF
J gene: TRBJ1-3
clone size: NA
D gene: NA
V gene: TRBV6-5

CDR3 DNA: TGCAGTGCTAGAGATCCTCAGAGGGCTGAGGACGAGCAGTACTTC
CDR3 protein: CSARDPQRAEDEQYF
J gene: TRBJ2-7
clone size: NA
D gene: NA
V gene: TRBV20-1

CDR3 DNA: TGTGCCAGCAGTTTAAAGCATGGGGACACTGAAGCTTTCTTT
CDR3 protein: CASSLKHGDTEAFF
J gene: TRBJ1-1
clone size: many
D gene: NA
V gene: TRBV27

CDR3 DNA: TGTGCCAGCAGTTTGGGAGGCGGGCACACTGAAGCTTTCTTT
CDR3 protein: CASSLGGGHTEAFF
J gene: TRBJ1-1
clone size: NA
D gene: NA
V gene: TRBV12-3/TRBV12-4

CDR3 DNA: TGTGCCAGCAGTCTCCCGTCACTTCGGGACAGCTCATTC
CDR3 protein: CASSLPSLRDSSF
J gene: TRBJ1-2
clone size: few
D gene: TRBD1
V gene: TRBV6-2/TRBV6-3

CDR3 DNA: TGTGCCAGCAGCTTGCCAGGTCAAGAGACCCAGTACTTC
CDR3 protein: CASSLPGQETQYF
J gene: TRBJ2-5
clone size: few
D gene: NA
V gene: TRBV11-3

CDR3 DNA: TGTGCCAGCAGCCCCCTCTCGACAGATACGCAGTATTTT
CDR3 protein: CASSPLSTDTQYF
J gene: TRBJ2-3
clone size: NA
D gene: NA
V gene: TRBV7-3

CDR3 DNA: TGTGCCAGCAGCCAGGGGCAGGGTGGTGGCGGGGAGCTGTTTTTT
CDR3 protein: CASSQGQGGGGELFF
J gene: TRBJ2-2
clone size: NA
D gene: NA
V gene: TRBV7-3

CDR3 DNA: TGTGCCAGCAGCCCCCCGGACCGGTACACAGATACGCAGTATTTT
CDR3 protein: CASSPPDRYTDTQYF
J gene: TRBJ2-3
clone size: NA
D gene: NA
V gene: TRBV7-2

CDR3 DNA: TGCGCCAGCTCCCCGGGGGGAACCATTGATTCACCCCTCCACTTT
CDR3 protein: CASSPGGTIDSPLHF
J gene: TRBJ1-6
clone size: few
D gene: NA
V gene: TRBV5-1

CDR3 DNA: TGCGCCAGCAGCTTGTCAAGCACCTACGAGCAGTACTTC
CDR3 protein: CASSLSSTYEQYF
J gene: TRBJ2-7
clone size: NA
D gene: NA
V gene: TRBV5-1

CDR3 DNA: TGTGCTAGTGGTTTCGGGGGGTCTGGAAACACCATATATTTT
CDR3 protein: CASGFGGSGNTIYF
J gene: TRBJ1-3
clone size: NA
D gene: NA
V gene: TRBV12-5